This T cell receptor beta chain was sequenced in a study of blood T cell repertoires in COVID-19. As processed by the authors: Scientists estimated how many nucleated cells there were by amplifying reference gene primers. Produced via immunoSEQ multiplex PCR; TCRdb's table is partial and in-frame only. D and trimming come from the DNA, and the V and J calls and clone size come from that table. The table lists some 300,000 clones, approximately 89% of them singletons. Categorization into cohorts depended on clinical history that participants reported. This CDR3 region has 12 residues. Germline V gene sequence: CDR1 MDHEN, CDR2 SYDVKM. The ends were cut back, 5 bases at V and 2 bases at J, with 6 bases in the middle.

The receptor's source is a woman aged 25 to 39 who had recovered from COVID-19. The chain combines TRBV28 with TRBJ2-5; no definite D call. The sequenced sample was PBMCs or T cells enriched from blood (not recorded which). In DNA, the CDR3 is TGTGCCAGCAGTGGGCTTCAAGAGACCCAGTACTTC. Translation: CASSGLQETQYF.